Below are 19 T cell receptor beta chains sequenced from a single sample in a study of OX40 agonist ivuxolimab in advanced cancers. Generated by immunoSEQ multiplex PCR, the TCRdb table keeps only in-frame clones and is missing some. The table includes about 77,000 clones, over 70% detected once. This specimen was CD4+ or CD8+ T cells sorted from blood, taken in a trial of the OX40 agonist ivuxolimab. These receptors originate from an adult with an advanced solid tumor such as melanoma, head and neck, liver or kidney cancer.

A single count supports this clone. V gene TRBV6-5 combines with J gene TRBJ1-2; D is unresolved. This CDR3 contains 13 residues. Germline-derived CDR1 and CDR2 are MNHEY and SVGAGI. V lost 6 bases, J lost 0 bases, and 8 bases lay in between. The CDR3 loop reads CASRRVTNYGYTF. The CDR3 coding sequence is TGTGCCAGCAGGCGGGTCACTAACTATGGCTACACCTTC.

The genes are TRBV6-5 and TRBJ1-1; D is perhaps TRBD1 (6 bases). The CDR3 has 12 residues. V gave up 5 bases and J gave up 11 bases, with 15 bases separating them. The germline V gene has CDR1 MNHEY and CDR2 SVGAGI. The CDR3 here is CASSRTGFGAFF. The CDR3 coding sequence is TGTGCCAGCAGTCGAACAGGGTTTGGGGCTTTCTTT.

V is TRBV19 and J is TRBJ1-5; no reliable D call. Germline values: CDR1 LNHDA, CDR2 SQIVND (reference sequence). CDR3 length equals 13 residues. Trimming took 1 base from V and 4 from J, leaving 5 bases between them. CDR3 bases: TGTGCCAGTAGTATAGTGGCTAATCAGCCCCAGCATTTT. Translation: CASSIVANQPQHF.

This sequence joins TRBV5-1 and TRBJ2-3; D gene uncertain. Germline-derived CDR1 and CDR2 are SGHRS and YFSETQ. The CDR3 covers 18 residues. V was cut by 4 bases and J by 1 base, with 22 bases left in between. The CDR3 loop is CASSPFEPGRGGTDTQYF. CDR3 coding DNA: TGCGCCAGCAGCCCCTTTGAGCCTGGTCGCGGAGGCACAGATACGCAGTATTTT. Using reference TRBV5-1 and TRBJ2-3 for the parts outside the CDR3, the full variable domain is KAGVTQTPRYLIKTRGQQVTLSCSPISGHRSVSWYQQTPGQGLQFLFEYFSETQRNKGNFPGRFSGRQFSNSRSEMNVSTLELGDSALYLCASSPFEPGRGGTDTQYFGPGTRLTVL.

The chain recombines TRBV5-1 with TRBJ1-5; D is uncertain. Germline V gene data show CDR1 as SGHRS and CDR2 as YFSETQ. Trimming took off 1 base at V and 0 bases at J, with 8 bases between the two ends. There are 15 residues in the CDR3. The CDR3 region is CASSLNPTSNQPQHF. CDR3 bases: TGCGCCAGCAGCTTGAATCCGACTAGCAATCAGCCCCAGCATTTT.

The chain carries TRBV2 and TRBJ1-1; D unresolved. This CDR3 has 14 amino acids. Trimming left V 5 bases short and J 1 base short, with 11 bases between. Germline-derived CDR1 and CDR2 are SNHLY and FYNNEI. Here the CDR3 DNA reads TGTGCCAGCAGTTTCTCCCGGGGGAACACTGAAGCTTTCTTT. Translated: CASSFSRGNTEAFF.

This clone was seen more than once but under ten times. The rearrangement uses TRBV4-1 and TRBJ2-5, with D unclear. Trimming cost V 0 bases and J 7 bases, with 9 bases left between them. Germline values: CDR1 MGHRA, CDR2 YSYEKL. The CDR3 length is 13 residues. CDR3 DNA: TGCGCCAGCAGCCAAGATTTATGGGGGACCCAGTACTTC. It is translated as CASSQDLWGTQYF.

This clone is categorized as medium-sized. The sample contains more than one DNA sequence encoding this CDR3. The V call is TRBV7-3, the J call TRBJ2-3, with TRBD2 matching 14 bases. The CDR3 consists of 15 residues. Looked up from germline, CDR1 is SGHTA and CDR2 is FQGTGA. V lost 5 bases and J lost 5; bases outside the gene matches: 3. CDR3 region: CASSRLAGGQDTQYF. The CDR3 DNA is TGTGCCAGCAGCAGACTAGCGGGAGGGCAAGATACGCAGTATTTT.

The chain uses TRBV14 and TRBJ2-5, with D unresolved. Trimming took off 5 bases at V and 2 bases at J, with 18 bases between the two ends. Germline lookup yields CDR1 SGHDN and CDR2 FVKESK. The CDR3 extends over 16 amino acids. The CDR3 DNA follows: TGTGCCAGCAGCGTAGTGGATTCCCTGACACAAGAGACCCAGTACTTC. Protein product: CASSVVDSLTQETQYF.

CDR3 bases: TGCGCCAGCAGCCAAGTTTCAGACTATGGCTACACCTTC. This gives the protein CASSQVSDYGYTF. This chain joins TRBV4-1 and TRBJ1-2; D gene ambiguous. Deletions cut 1 base from V and 3 bases from J, with 6 bases between. From germline, CDR1 is MGHRA and CDR2 YSYEKL. This CDR3 contains 13 residues.

The chain combines TRBV10-1 with TRBJ2-3; 10 nucleotides line up with TRBD2. This CDR3 has 14 residues. V shed 9 bases, J shed 4 bases, and the junction held 7 bases outside the gene matches. The germline V gene encodes CDR1 WNHNN and CDR2 SYGVQD (reference sequence). The CDR3 coding sequence is TGCGCCAGAGCACTAGCGGGAATAGCAGATACGCAGTATTTT. Protein sequence: CARALAGIADTQYF.

V and J are TRBV6-6 and TRBJ1-1; D call uncertain. V was shortened by 0 bases and J by 10 bases, with 15 bases between the two germline ends. The CDR3 contains 14 residues. CDR1 is MNHNY and CDR2 is SVGAGI in the germline V gene (reference sequence). This chain's CDR3 is CASSYSPKGLGAFF. The CDR3 DNA follows: TGTGCCAGCAGTTACTCCCCCAAAGGTCTTGGAGCTTTCTTT.

The chain recombines TRBV19 with TRBJ2-1; D perhaps matches TRBD2 (6 bases). Germline V gene lookup returns CDR1 LNHDA and CDR2 SQIVND (reference sequence). The CDR3 runs 16 residues. V was trimmed by 4 bases and J by 0 bases, leaving 13 bases between them. The CDR3 is CASSSGTFSSYNEQFF. DNA of the CDR3: TGTGCCAGTAGTAGCGGGACTTTTAGCTCCTACAATGAGCAGTTCTTC.

The V gene is TRBV4-3, the J gene TRBJ2-1; 8 positions agree with TRBD1. With V trimmed by 2 bases and J by 4 bases, 4 bases remained unmatched. The CDR3 totals 15 residues. The germline gives CDR1 LGHNA, CDR2 YSLEER. The CDR3 DNA is TGCGCCAGCAGCCAACCAACAGGGGGTTACAATGAGCAGTTCTTC. Residues: CASSQPTGGYNEQFF.

This clone was seen a few times. V and J are TRBV6-1 and TRBJ1-1; 9 positions match TRBD1. CDR3 length: 15 amino acids. Germline loops: CDR1 MNHNS, CDR2 SASEGT. Unmatched junction bases numbered 8, after V lost 4 bases and J lost 5 bases. CDR3 in DNA: TGTGCCAGCAGTGCATTGACAGGGGGGGGGACTGAAGCTTTCTTT. Protein sequence: CASSALTGGGTEAFF.

This chain links TRBV7-2 with TRBJ1-4; tentative D call: TRBD1 (6 bases). The V end lost 0 bases, the J end lost 5 bases, and 7 bases lay between the germline ends. Germline CDR1 reads SGHTA; CDR2 reads FQGNSA. The CDR3 has 14 residues. DNA of the CDR3: TGTGCCAGCAGCTTAGCCAGGGGAAATGAAAAACTGTTTTTT. It encodes CASSLARGNEKLFF.

This chain connects TRBV15 to TRBJ1-2; perhaps TRBD1 as D (5 bases). Germline V gene sequence: CDR1 LNHNV, CDR2 YYDKDF (reference sequence). Trimming took 4 bases from V and 4 from J, leaving 13 bases between them. The length of the CDR3 is 14 residues. The CDR3 here is CATSIARQGYGYTF. CDR3 sequence (DNA): TGTGCCACCAGCATCGCCAGGCAGGGCTATGGCTACACCTTC.

This clone has a single count. The chain carries TRBV5-1 and TRBJ1-4, with TRBD1 as a possible D gene (5 bases). The CDR3 consists of 15 residues. Looked up from germline, CDR1 is SGHRS and CDR2 is YFSETQ. V shed 4 bases and J shed 4 bases, with 14 bases lying between them. The CDR3 reads CASSPLGGGNEKLFF. DNA of the CDR3: TGCGCCAGCAGCCCCCTCGGGGGGGGTAATGAAAAACTGTTTTTT.

This rearrangement joins TRBV6-6 to TRBJ2-7; no firm D call. The CDR3 is made up of 12 amino acids. Germline V lookup: CDR1 MNHNY, CDR2 SVGAGI (reference sequence). V shed 2 bases and J shed 5 bases, with 7 bases lying between them. CDR3 loop: CASSYVGDEQYF. In DNA, the CDR3 is TGTGCCAGCAGTTACGTAGGTGACGAGCAGTACTTC.